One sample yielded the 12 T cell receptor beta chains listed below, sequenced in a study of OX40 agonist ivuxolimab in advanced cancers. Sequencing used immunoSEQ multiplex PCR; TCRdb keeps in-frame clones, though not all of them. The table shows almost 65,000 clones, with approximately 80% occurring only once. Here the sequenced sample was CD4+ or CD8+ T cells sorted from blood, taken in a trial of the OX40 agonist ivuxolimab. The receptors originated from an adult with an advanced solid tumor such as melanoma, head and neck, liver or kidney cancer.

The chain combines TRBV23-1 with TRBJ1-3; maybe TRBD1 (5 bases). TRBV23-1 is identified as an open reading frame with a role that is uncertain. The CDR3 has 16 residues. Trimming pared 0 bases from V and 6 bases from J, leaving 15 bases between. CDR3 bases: TGCGCCAGCAGTCAATCTGTGGGTCGGGGGACAAACACCATATATTTT. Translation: CASSQSVGRGTNTIYF.

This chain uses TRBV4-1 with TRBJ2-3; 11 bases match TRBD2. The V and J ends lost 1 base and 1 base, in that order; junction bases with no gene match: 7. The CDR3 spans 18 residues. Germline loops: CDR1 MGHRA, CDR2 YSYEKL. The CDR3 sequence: CASSQVDVTSGGTDTQYF. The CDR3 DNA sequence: TGCGCCAGCAGCCAAGTTGACGTGACTAGCGGGGGCACAGATACGCAGTATTTT.

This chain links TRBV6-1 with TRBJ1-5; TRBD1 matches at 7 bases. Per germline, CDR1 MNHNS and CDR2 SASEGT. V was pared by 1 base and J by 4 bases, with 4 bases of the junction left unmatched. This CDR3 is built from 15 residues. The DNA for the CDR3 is TGTGCCAGCAGTGAAGGGCGGGACAGAAATCAGCCCCAGCATTTT. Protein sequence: CASSEGRDRNQPQHF.

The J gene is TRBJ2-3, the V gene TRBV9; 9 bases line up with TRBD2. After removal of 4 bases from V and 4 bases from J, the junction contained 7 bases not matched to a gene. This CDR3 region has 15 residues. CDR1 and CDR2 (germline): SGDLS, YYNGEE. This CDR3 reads CASSISGGGADTQYF. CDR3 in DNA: TGTGCCAGCAGCATTAGCGGGGGTGGCGCAGATACGCAGTATTTT. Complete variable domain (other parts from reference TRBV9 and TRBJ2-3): DSGVTQTPKHLITATGQRVTLRCSPRSGDLSVYWYQQSLDQGLQFLIQYYNGEERAKGNILERFSAQQFPDLHSELNLSSLELGDSALYFCASSISGGGADTQYFGPGTRLTVL.

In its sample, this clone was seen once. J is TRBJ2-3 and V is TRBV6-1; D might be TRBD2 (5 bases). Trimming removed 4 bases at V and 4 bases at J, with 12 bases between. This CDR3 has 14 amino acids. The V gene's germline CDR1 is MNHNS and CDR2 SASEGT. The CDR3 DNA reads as TGTGCCAGCAGTGTCCTAGCTGGTTCAGATACGCAGTATTTT. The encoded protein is CASSVLAGSDTQYF.

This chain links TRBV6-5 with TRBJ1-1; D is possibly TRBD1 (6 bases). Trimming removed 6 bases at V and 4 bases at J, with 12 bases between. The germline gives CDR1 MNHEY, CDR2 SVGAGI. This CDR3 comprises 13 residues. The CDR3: CASSRGGGTEAFF. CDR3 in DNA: TGTGCCAGCAGCAGAGGGGGGGGCACTGAAGCTTTCTTT.

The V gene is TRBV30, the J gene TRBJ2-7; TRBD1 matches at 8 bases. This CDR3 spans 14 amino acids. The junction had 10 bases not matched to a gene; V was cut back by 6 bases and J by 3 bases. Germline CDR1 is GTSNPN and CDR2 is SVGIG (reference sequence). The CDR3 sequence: CACRLQGVNYEQYF. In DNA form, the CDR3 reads TGTGCCTGCCGATTACAGGGGGTAAACTACGAGCAGTACTTC.

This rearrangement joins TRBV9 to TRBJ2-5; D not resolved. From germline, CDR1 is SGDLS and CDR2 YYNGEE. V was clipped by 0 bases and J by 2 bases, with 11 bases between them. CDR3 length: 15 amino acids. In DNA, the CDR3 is TGTGCCAGCAGCGTAGGTCAACAGATACAAGAGACCCAGTACTTC. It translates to CASSVGQQIQETQYF.

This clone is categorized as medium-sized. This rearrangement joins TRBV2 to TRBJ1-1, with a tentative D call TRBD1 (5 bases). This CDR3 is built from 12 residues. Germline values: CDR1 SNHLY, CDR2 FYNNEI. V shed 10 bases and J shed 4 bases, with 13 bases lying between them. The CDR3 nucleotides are TGTGCCACCCAAGGGGCGGGCACTGAAGCTTTCTTT. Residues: CATQGAGTEAFF.

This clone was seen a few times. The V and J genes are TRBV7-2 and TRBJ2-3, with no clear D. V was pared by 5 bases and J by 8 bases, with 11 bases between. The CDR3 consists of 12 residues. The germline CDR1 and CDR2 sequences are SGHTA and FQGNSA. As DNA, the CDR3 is TGTGCCAGCAGCCCCCTCGGTGGTACGCAGTATTTT. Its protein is CASSPLGGTQYF.

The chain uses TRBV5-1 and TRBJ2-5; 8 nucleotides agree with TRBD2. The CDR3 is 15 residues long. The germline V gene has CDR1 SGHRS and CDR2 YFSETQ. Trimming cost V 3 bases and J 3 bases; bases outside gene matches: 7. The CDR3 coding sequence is TGCGCCAGCAGCTCCCTGACTAGCGATGAAGAGACCCAGTACTTC. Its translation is CASSSLTSDEETQYF. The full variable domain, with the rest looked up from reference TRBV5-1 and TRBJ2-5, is KAGVTQTPRYLIKTRGQQVTLSCSPISGHRSVSWYQQTPGQGLQFLFEYFSETQRNKGNFPGRFSGRQFSNSRSEMNVSTLELGDSALYLCASSSLTSDEETQYFGPGTRLLVL.

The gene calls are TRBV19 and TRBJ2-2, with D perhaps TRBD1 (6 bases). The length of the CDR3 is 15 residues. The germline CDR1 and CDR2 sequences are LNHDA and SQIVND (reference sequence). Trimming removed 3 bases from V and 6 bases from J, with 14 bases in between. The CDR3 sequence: CASSMSQGSPGELFF. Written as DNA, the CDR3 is TGTGCCAGTAGTATGAGTCAGGGGTCCCCCGGGGAGCTGTTTTTT.